The rows below give T cell receptor beta chains drawn from one sample of a study of radiotherapy plus CTLA-4 blockade in lung cancer. The repertoire was sequenced with immunoSEQ multiplex PCR; TCRdb's copy has only in-frame clones and lacks some. The sample contains some 66,000 clones, under 85% of which appear only once. The sample in question was peripheral blood, obtained from a patient treated with radiotherapy plus ipilimumab. The receptors were sampled from a human donor with non-small cell lung cancer who had a partial response to radiotherapy plus ipilimumab. Each CDR3 is given with its conserved first and last residue. Size is omitted from some rows. Given values are once, few, many or a class for expanded clones.

V gene: TRBV28; clone size: .; CDR3 protein: CASSLGTLTQPQHF
V gene: TRBV2; clone size: few; CDR3 protein: CASSRQYYEQYF
V gene: TRBV18; clone size: .; CDR3 protein: CASSQNRDTEAFF
V gene: TRBV2; clone size: .; CDR3 protein: CASSGGTRVNEQFF
V gene: TRBV27; clone size: once; CDR3 protein: CASSLSATVLVTSTDTQYF
V gene: TRBV5-1; clone size: .; CDR3 protein: CASSLGQIYEQYF
V gene: TRBV6-5; clone size: .; CDR3 protein: CASSSPDRGRGYTF
V gene: TRBV5-1; clone size: .; CDR3 protein: CASSRGVAGDGGTQYF
V gene: TRBV15; clone size: .; CDR3 protein: CATSRDLWAGGHTGELFF
V gene: TRBV5-1; clone size: .; CDR3 protein: CASSPGGGWGKTQYF
V gene: TRBV20-1; clone size: .; CDR3 protein: CSVTGLTEAFF
V gene: TRBV28; clone size: .; CDR3 protein: CAILGGVAGGDTQYF
V gene: TRBV6-5; clone size: .; CDR3 protein: CASSRDTSTGELFF
V gene: TRBV6-1; clone size: .; CDR3 protein: CASSEQRGIYGYTF
V gene: TRBV10-2; clone size: .; CDR3 protein: CASSEGVAGGTEQFF
V gene: TRBV28; clone size: .; CDR3 protein: CASTYGGGGNQPQHF
V gene: TRBV6-5; clone size: .; CDR3 protein: CASSLRGGEYEQYF
V gene: TRBV4-1; clone size: .; CDR3 protein: CASSHPRRSSQETQYF
V gene: TRBV6-5; clone size: .; CDR3 protein: CASSNPGTNYGYTF
V gene: TRBV7-2; clone size: few; CDR3 protein: CASSIWATEAFF
V gene: TRBV5-1; clone size: .; CDR3 protein: CASSSDWEEKLFF
V gene: TRBV9; clone size: few; CDR3 protein: CASSLRDYLPTEQFF
V gene: TRBV28; clone size: .; CDR3 protein: CASGSTEAFF
V gene: TRBV5-1; clone size: .; CDR3 protein: CASSLNLGRGTDTQYF
V gene: TRBV5-1; clone size: few; CDR3 protein: CASSLEGGSYNEQFF
V gene: TRBV19; clone size: .; CDR3 protein: CASHPTGNTGELFF
V gene: TRBV28; clone size: .; CDR3 protein: CASSFPRGGRDTEAFF
V gene: TRBV6-5; clone size: .; CDR3 protein: CASSFRQGLAGELFF
V gene: TRBV5-1; clone size: .; CDR3 protein: CASRRVREVNEQFF
V gene: TRBV5-1; clone size: .; CDR3 protein: CASSLDPSSYEQYF